The rows below give T cell receptor beta chains drawn from one sample of a study of PD-1 blockade in classical Hodgkin lymphoma. Repertoires were generated with immunoSEQ multiplex PCR, while TCRdb's copy carries only in-frame clones and drops some. Of some 93,000 clones listed, around 90% were seen once; the top ten hold less than 3%. The material was peripheral blood mononuclear cells (PBMCs), obtained at baseline. These receptors were collected from a human donor with classical Hodgkin lymphoma. Each CDR3 is given with its conserved first and last residue. The order of the fields is J gene, D gene, V gene, clone size, CDR3 DNA, CDR3 protein. A D gene is named only where the DNA matches it firmly. Clone size is given for some rows only: seen once, a few or many times, or a class if the clone is expanded.

J: TRBJ2-2
D: NA
V: TRBV9
size: NA
DNA: TGTGCCAGCAGCGTCGGGCCGATAAAGGCCGGGGAGCTGTTTTTT
CDR3: CASSVGPIKAGELFF

J: TRBJ2-1
D: TRBD2
V: TRBV19
size: NA
DNA: TGTGCCGGCCCGTATTGGACTAGCGGCAGTGAGCAGTTCTTC
CDR3: CAGPYWTSGSEQFF

J: TRBJ1-4
D: TRBD1
V: TRBV28
size: NA
DNA: TGTGCCAGCAGCCCCCTTTTAAATGGACAGGGGGGTGAAAAACTGTTTTTT
CDR3: CASSPLLNGQGGEKLFF

J: TRBJ1-1
D: NA
V: TRBV19
size: NA
DNA: TGTGCCAGTCTCGGGGGCTTAGACACTGAAGCTTTCTTT
CDR3: CASLGGLDTEAFF

J: TRBJ2-1
D: TRBD1
V: TRBV7-9
size: NA
DNA: TGTGCCAGCAGCTTAAGTTCAGGGGGTGAGCAGTTCTTC
CDR3: CASSLSSGGEQFF

J: TRBJ2-4
D: TRBD2
V: TRBV10-3
size: once
DNA: TGTGCCATCAGTGAGCGACTAGCGGGAGACCTAGCCAAAAACATTCAGTACTTC
CDR3: CAISERLAGDLAKNIQYF

J: TRBJ2-3
D: TRBD2
V: TRBV7-6
size: NA
DNA: TGTGCCAGCAGCCTACTAGCGGGAAAGCCCACAGATACGCAGTATTTT
CDR3: CASSLLAGKPTDTQYF

J: TRBJ2-1
D: TRBD2
V: TRBV6-6
size: NA
DNA: TGTGCCAGCAGCCTTAGCGGGAGCTCCTACAATGAGCAGTTCTTC
CDR3: CASSLSGSSYNEQFF

J: TRBJ1-1
D: NA
V: TRBV5-4
size: few
DNA: TGTGCCAGCAGATATGAAGATGAAGCTTTCTTT
CDR3: CASRYEDEAFF

J: TRBJ1-3
D: TRBD1
V: TRBV14
size: NA
DNA: TGTGCCAGCGCCGACAGGGGTTTTTCTGGAAACACCATATATTTT
CDR3: CASADRGFSGNTIYF

J: TRBJ2-7
D: TRBD2
V: TRBV9
size: once
DNA: TGTGCCAGCAGCGTAGGGGCTAGCGGGAGGGCCAACGAGCAGTACTTC
CDR3: CASSVGASGRANEQYF

J: TRBJ2-2
D: NA
V: TRBV14
size: NA
DNA: TGTGCCAGCAGCCAAATCAGTAACACCGGGGAGCTGTTTTTT
CDR3: CASSQISNTGELFF

J: TRBJ1-2
D: NA
V: TRBV28
size: NA
DNA: TGTGCCGCGTCGGGACGTCGCGGCTACACCTTC
CDR3: CAASGRRGYTF

J: TRBJ2-1
D: NA
V: TRBV27
size: NA
DNA: TGTGCCGGGGACAGGGCCAGCGGGACTAGCGTGTACAATGAGCAGTTCTTC
CDR3: CAGDRASGTSVYNEQFF

J: TRBJ2-3
D: NA
V: TRBV6-1
size: NA
DNA: TGTGCCAGCAGTAGGGACCGCACAGATACGCAGTATTTT
CDR3: CASSRDRTDTQYF

J: TRBJ2-2
D: TRBD1
V: TRBV7-9
size: NA
DNA: TGTGCCAGCAGCAACCGGGACAGATCTCTGTTTTTT
CDR3: CASSNRDRSLFF

J: TRBJ1-2
D: NA
V: TRBV14
size: NA
DNA: TGTGCCAGCAGCCCCAGGGTGGAGAACTATGGCTACACCTTC
CDR3: CASSPRVENYGYTF

J: TRBJ2-7
D: TRBD1
V: TRBV28
size: NA
DNA: TGTGCCAGCAGTGCTCAACCGGGACAGGGGGCGCGAGAGCAGTACTTC
CDR3: CASSAQPGQGAREQYF

J: TRBJ1-5
D: NA
V: TRBV12-5
size: NA
DNA: TGTGCTAGTACAGGGCATAGCAATCAGCCCCAGCATTTT
CDR3: CASTGHSNQPQHF

J: TRBJ2-7
D: NA
V: TRBV2
size: NA
DNA: TGTGCCAGCAGGACCTCCGTAGGTCACCCCTCCTACGAGCAGTACTTC
CDR3: CASRTSVGHPSYEQYF

J: TRBJ2-2
D: TRBD1
V: TRBV7-9
size: NA
DNA: TGTGCCAGCAGCGGAACAGGGGGCACCGGGGAGCTGTTTTTT
CDR3: CASSGTGGTGELFF

J: TRBJ1-2
D: NA
V: TRBV5-6
size: NA
DNA: TGTGCCAGCAGCTTGGGGCAGGGAGTTGGGATTGGCTACACCTTC
CDR3: CASSLGQGVGIGYTF